Described below is a single T cell receptor beta chain sequence and its context. The antigen it recognizes is unknown. No per-base quality is available; no much larger clone lies one base away. Libraries were prepared through the immunoSEQ multiplex PCR assay. The multiplex PCR relied on a mix of 60 forward primers for TCR Vbeta segments and 13 reverse primers for TCR Jbeta segments. The CDR3 region of rearranged TCR beta genes was amplified from genomic DNA by a multiplex PCR assay. The amplified TCR beta libraries were sequenced on the Illumina HiSeq System as 87-base-pair reads. The authors' pipeline ran thus. In a later analysis, tens of millions of unique TCR beta chains were counted across the 500 to 850 repertoires, and roughly 11 million of these chains were shared by at least two donors. To remove PCR and sequencing errors, raw reads were error-corrected and collapsed into unique sequences using a nearest-neighbor algorithm that merged closely related sequences. Alignment of CDR3 sequences to IMGT reference sequences was used to assign V, D and J gene segments. Each retained sequence needed at least a six-nucleotide match to both a V gene segment and a J gene segment. Rearrangements were classified as productive when the CDR3 lacked stop codons and remained in frame with V and J, and all other rearrangements were classified as non-productive. CDR3 was defined according to IMGT convention as the region running from the second conserved V-encoded cysteine to the conserved J-encoded phenylalanine. In an earlier analysis of roughly 580 of the donors, sequences lacking an unambiguous match to a single V gene segment were excluded. In an earlier analysis of several hundred of the donors, V segments were called functional above 56.7% productive rearrangements and were called segregating when the between-donor standard deviation exceeded 5%. A statistical classification framework was built to diagnose cytomegalovirus status from the catalog of TCR beta chain sequences. V and J gene assignment, in a later analysis, came from comparing TCR nucleotide sequences with IMGT/GENE-DB human TR gene sequences. Using the TCRdist pipeline, a later analysis assigned CDR3 sequences along with most-parsimonious VDJ recombination scenarios. In a later analysis, each TCR beta chain was defined by its CDR3 amino acid sequence together with its V-gene family, and reads lacking a unique V-gene family were excluded. As a way to deal with suspected cross-contamination and a sequencing artifact, a later analysis dropped roughly 620 nucleotide sequences that were highly shared and had low generation probability. A later analysis calculated a clonal expansion index for each public chain from normalized within-repertoire ranks of inferred template counts. A later analysis computed generation probabilities with a VDJ recombination model fitted to out-of-frame rearrangements, and checked the results against IGoR. Hypergeometric tests were used in a later analysis to score TCR-TCR, TCR-HLA and TCR-CMV co-occurrence, with a repertoire-size bias correction applied to the TCR pairs. To estimate false discovery rates, a later analysis permuted the HLA or CMV assignments 20 times. In a later analysis, co-occurring TCRs were grouped with DBSCAN, and TCRdist sequence similarity was added when clustering was performed within HLA-allele-positive subsets. Repertoires with fewer than 30,000 or more than 120,000 public chains were left out of co-occurrence clustering, as were four to six repertoires with anomalous nucleotide sharing. TCRdb carries this immuneACCESS record with in-frame sequences only. Its versions omit some clonotypes, under half of them owing to an unresolved V gene in the studies checked, with the rest unexplained. V, J and clone size are taken as reported in that table, and D and trimming were inferred from the DNA itself. Recorded for this sample are 100,000 or so clones; roughly four fifths of them occurred a single time. The ten most abundant clones make up around 1.3% of the sample.

The CDR3 runs 13 amino acids, cysteine and phenylalanine included. The entry retains the CDR3 DNA only, 39 bases that are in frame from base 1. From the germline V gene, CDR1 is MNHEY and CDR2 is SVGAGI. V is pruned by 4 bases and J by 7 bases, leaving 2 bases of the junction without a gene match. The sample comes from a study of cytomegalovirus exposure and HLA in healthy donors (dated by TCRdb to about 2017). For context, the study as a whole: An earlier analysis of several hundred of the donors reported roughly 300 Gb of sequence data and 117 million unique TCR beta sequences obtained from about 179 million T cells. The genetic ancestry cluster associated with self-reported Caucasian donors included roughly 84% of the roughly 390 genotyped donors. Both class I and class II loci were covered by HLA typing, at four-digit resolution. A later genetic analysis used genome-wide SNP genotypes for 398 of the 666 donors, treating that subset as a discovery cohort. To predict cytomegalovirus infection status, the study brought together high-throughput TCR immunosequencing, statistical association of individual TCRs with disease status, and machine learning. Roughly five DR-DQ haplotypes were handled as single units for association and clustering, since linkage in the cohort was strong. The study aimed to test whether signatures of past pathogen exposure could be identified by cataloging public T cell receptors. Alongside the repertoire data, information on donor age, sex, ethnicity and CMV serostatus was compiled. A later analysis re-examined previously published TCR beta repertoires from over 500 donors and added high-resolution HLA genotyping to investigate patterns of TCR occurrence. Rather than using new phenotypic data, the later analysis identified candidate immune exposures from TCR beta sequences and from how often those sequences occurred across donors. An earlier analysis of 587 of the donors used high-throughput TCR beta sequencing to judge whether each TCR beta V gene segment behaved as functional or pseudogenic. The number of typed donors differed by locus: 629-630 for A, B, C, DRB1 and DQB1; 500 to 550 for DQA1; around 580 for DPA1; and about 450 for DPB1. Among a few hundred genotyped donors of the cohort, an average of roughly 240,000 unique TCR beta nucleotide sequences were sequenced per donor, 15% to 20% of them non-productive. Every discovery cohort repertoire had been produced on one sequencing platform. In addition to the first cohort of approximately 650 subjects, a separate validation cohort of approximately 120 different subjects was used. An early release covering over 500 HLA-typed donors comprised about 300 gigabases of sequencing data and tens of millions of unique TCR sequences. The study used immunosequencing to profile the T cell repertoires of approximately 690 subjects and linked those repertoires to cytomegalovirus serostatus. General study outcomes and caveats: In an earlier analysis of around 600 of the donors, most TCR beta V segments were observed in productive rearrangements about 90% or about 30% of the time, broadly matching IMGT annotations. Assigning TCR associations to individual alleles was difficult when HLA alleles, especially DR and DQ, strongly co-occurred. A later analysis found that TCR association rates varied across HLA loci, with DRB1 alleles showing the most associated TCRs and HLA-C alleles the fewest. According to the authors, the approach could potentially be generalized to other disease states and immunological phenotypes. Because the 87-base-pair reads could not distinguish some IMGT-functional V segments, including TRBV6-2 and TRBV6-3, those segments were excluded. In a later analysis, most CMV-associated TCR beta chains were found to appear HLA-restricted, with HLA associations seemingly driven largely by CMV exposure. In a later genetic analysis, fewer N-insertions in productive TCRs were reported among donors in an Asian-associated ancestry cluster than the approximately 710-donor mean. HLA typing was unavailable for some donors at each locus, so association tests used only the typed subset. The classifier was reported to diagnose cytomegalovirus status with high specificity and sensitivity in both the original and validation cohorts. A cluster of highly shared sequence variants was judged likely to represent a technical artifact of the sequencing pipeline. CMV serostatus was the only immune exposure information available for the cohort. In a later analysis, HLA-associated TCR beta chains were found to be more clonally expanded and to have lower generation probabilities than equally common non-associated chains. A further reported finding was that TCR beta sequences accurately predicted the HLA-A and HLA-B alleles for most subjects in the first cohort. V-gene and J-gene trimming of TCR beta chains was associated with a missense DCLRE1C variant in a later genetic analysis, and the association was replicated in an independent cohort. Correlated functional status among segregating V segments might reflect linkage disequilibrium, but an unknown experimental factor could not be ruled out. Sequencing depth was assumed to be roughly uniform across donors in the presence/absence analyses, though that assumption may not hold. At a false discovery rate of 0.05, a later analysis linked under 20,000 TCR beta sequences to specific HLA alleles. This cohort had only TCR beta chains sequenced, and the lack of alpha or paired-chain data limited which features could be detected. Most TCR sequences were observed very rarely across donors, whereas some public TCRs were present in many individuals. Because counts were too low, about 17 rarely observed V segments, including chromosome 9 orphons, were excluded from the earlier analysis of under 650 of the donors. A total of 150 or so TCR beta chains were listed by the study as associated with cytomegalovirus. In vitro tests confirmed that a few of the cytomegalovirus-associated TCR beta chains recognize cytomegalovirus antigens. A later analysis reported that several top co-occurrence clusters appeared linked to parvovirus B19, influenza, CMV and Epstein-Barr virus.

In total, 600 or so healthy bone marrow donors made up the cohort. Cohort members were all nominally healthy when sampled, although unrecorded immune exposures were likely present. The donor tested CMV seronegative and was one of the 352 seronegative cohort members. Every donor gave a peripheral blood sample, and the peripheral blood mononuclear cells from that sample were used for TCR beta sequencing. Genomic DNA was extracted from the blood cell samples with the Qiagen DNeasy Blood Extraction Kit. The TCR was taken from a middle-aged man in good health and CMV-seronegative. Recombination connected TRBV6-5 to TRBJ1-1; 11 of the junction bases match TRBD1. Sample: PBMCs. The nucleotide sequence reads as follows: TGTGCCAGCAGTTGGACAGGGGGCGGTGAAGCTTTCTTT. It codes for CASSWTGGGEAFF.